This is a list of T cell receptor beta chains from one sample in a study of identical twins. TCRdb used MiXCR to reprocess the 5' RACE reads, holding one entry per CDR3 protein. This sample yields 350,000 to 450,000 distinct CDR3 sequences, of which about 18% are seen a single time; around 10% belongs to the top ten. Input material: naive T cells sorted from blood. The receptors shown here come from a man aged 45-65 years in good health. Both conserved end residues are part of each CDR3. Each record gives: J gene, clone size, CDR3 length, V gene, D gene, CDR3 DNA, CDR3 protein. D genes are given only for firm matches. Clone sizes are given selectively: once, few, many, or a class where the clone is expanded.

>TRBJ2-2|.|16|TRBV4-2|TRBD2
TGTGCCAGCAGCCAGCCGGGACTAGCGGGGACCGGGGAGCTGTTTTTT
CASSQPGLAGTGELFF
>TRBJ2-5|few|14|TRBV25-1|TRBD2
TGTGCCAGCAGTGAATCCCCTAGCGGAGAGACCCAGTACTTC
CASSESPSGETQYF
>TRBJ2-1|many|14|TRBV29-1|.
TGCAGCGTTGAAATCGAGAGCTCCTACAATGAGCAGTTCTTC
CSVEIESSYNEQFF
>TRBJ1-4|few|14|TRBV6-5|.
TGTGCCAGCAGTTTGCTAGGGGCTGGGGAAAAACTGTTTTTT
CASSLLGAGEKLFF
>TRBJ2-5|few|13|TRBV29-1|.
TGCAGCGTTGTAATGGCGGGATACGAGACCCAGTACTTC
CSVVMAGYETQYF
>TRBJ1-3|few|15|TRBV7-2|.
TGTGCCAGCAGCCGAGACAGGAACTCCGGAAACACCATATATTTT
CASSRDRNSGNTIYF
>TRBJ1-4|many|14|TRBV25-1|.
TGTGCCAGCAGTTGGTCAGCCCCGGGCGAAAAACTGTTTTTT
CASSWSAPGEKLFF
>TRBJ2-1|many|14|TRBV20-1|.
TGCAGTGCTAGGGGGGGGGCCTCCTACAATGAGCAGTTCTTC
CSARGGASYNEQFF
>TRBJ2-5|.|14|TRBV5-5|.
TGTGCCAGCAGTTACGGACTAATACAAGAGACCCAGTACTTC
CASSYGLIQETQYF
>TRBJ2-5|many|18|TRBV11-2|.
TGTGCCAGCAGTCGTGTGTCCGGGGCCAGGGCGGGGCAAGAGACCCAGTACTTC
CASSRVSGARAGQETQYF
>TRBJ2-2|many|12|TRBV10-3|TRBD1
TGTGCCATCAGGACAGGGGCCGAAGAGCTGTTTTTT
CAIRTGAEELFF
>TRBJ2-5|.|12|TRBV6-2/TRBV6-3|TRBD1
TGTGCCACGACAGGGGAGGAAGAGACCCAGTACTTC
CATTGEEETQYF
>TRBJ2-3|.|11|TRBV2|.
TGTGCCAGCAGTGAACGGGATACGCAGTATTTT
CASSERDTQYF
>TRBJ2-1|few|14|TRBV12-3/TRBV12-4|.
TGTGCCAGCACGCGGAGCAGGGAAGCCCATGAGCAGTTCTTC
CASTRSREAHEQFF
>TRBJ2-1|few|16|TRBV27|TRBD1
TGTGCCAGCAGTCTGTCCGGGACAGGGTCCTACAATGAGCAGTTCTTC
CASSLSGTGSYNEQFF
>TRBJ2-2|few|16|TRBV7-2|TRBD1
TGTGCCAGCAGCGCGACAGGGGTCCTTAACACCGGGGAGCTGTTTTTT
CASSATGVLNTGELFF
>TRBJ2-1|many|11|TRBV29-1|.
TGCAGCGCCCAACCACCCCGGGAGCAGTTCTTC
CSAQPPREQFF
>TRBJ2-7|.|14|TRBV19|TRBD2
TGTGCCAGTAAAGAGCGGGGGGCCTCCTACGAGCAGTACTTC
CASKERGASYEQYF
>TRBJ2-1|.|14|TRBV12-3/TRBV12-4|.
TGTGCCAGCAGTGAAGCAGGGGGAGGCAATGAGCAGTTCTTC
CASSEAGGGNEQFF
>TRBJ2-7|many|18|TRBV20-1|.
TGCAGTGCTAGAGTAGTACAGGGATGGTACCGCGATGTTGACGAGCAGTACTTC
CSARVVQGWYRDVDEQYF
>TRBJ2-1|few|13|TRBV29-1|.
TGCAGCGTAGAATACTGGAGGGGCAATGAGCAGTTCTTC
CSVEYWRGNEQFF
>TRBJ2-1|many|15|TRBV28|TRBD1
TGTGCCAGCAGCTCCCCAGGGGGTCTCTACAATGAGCAGTTCTTC
CASSSPGGLYNEQFF
>TRBJ2-3|many|13|TRBV12-3/TRBV12-4|.
TGTGCCAGCAGTTTACTGGGGCGGGATACGCAGTATTTT
CASSLLGRDTQYF
>TRBJ2-3|many|15|TRBV4-3|.
TGCGCCAGCAGCCAAGATGGCATAGCTGCAGATACGCAGTATTTT
CASSQDGIAADTQYF
>TRBJ2-1|.|16|TRBV2|.
TGTGCCAGCAGTGAGGGACCATACGACTCCTACAATGAGCAGTTCTTC
CASSEGPYDSYNEQFF
>TRBJ2-3|many|14|TRBV28|TRBD2
TGTGCCAGCACCCCCAGCGGGGGGTCAGATACGCAGTATTTT
CASTPSGGSDTQYF
>TRBJ1-1|.|14|TRBV20-1|TRBD1
TGCAGTGCCCCTAGACAGGGGCGGGGAACTGAAGCTTTCTTT
CSAPRQGRGTEAFF
>TRBJ2-5|.|14|TRBV12-3/TRBV12-4|.
TGTGCCAGCAGCCCGTTTGCCGCCCAGGAGACCCAGTACTTC
CASSPFAAQETQYF
>TRBJ2-1|few|14|TRBV20-1|.
TGCAGTGCTAGATTAGTCGGGGTACACAATGAGCAGTTCTTC
CSARLVGVHNEQFF
>TRBJ2-2|few|15|TRBV6-2/TRBV6-3|TRBD1
TGTGCCAGCAAGGAGGGCCAGGGGGCACACGGGGAGCTGTTTTTT
CASKEGQGAHGELFF
>TRBJ1-1|few|13|TRBV7-2|.
TGTGCCAGCAGCTTATATGGACTGGAGGAAGCTTTCTTT
CASSLYGLEEAFF
>TRBJ2-5|once|14|TRBV9|.
TGTGCCAGCAGCGTAGGAGGAGGGTTTCAGACCCAGTACTTC
CASSVGGGFQTQYF
>TRBJ2-3|many|14|TRBV20-1|.
TGCAGTGCGGAGGGGGCGTCTAGCACAGATACGCAGTATTTT
CSAEGASSTDTQYF
>TRBJ1-1|few|14|TRBV6-2/TRBV6-3|.
TGTGCCAGCAGTTACTCGTTGGGGAACACTGAAGCTTTCTTT
CASSYSLGNTEAFF
>TRBJ2-6|many|15|TRBV12-3/TRBV12-4|.
TGTGCCAGCAGTTTATTCGGGACTGGGGCCAACGTCCTGACTTTC
CASSLFGTGANVLTF
>TRBJ2-7|few|11|TRBV12-3/TRBV12-4|.
TGTGCCAGCACTCCGGGCGGACGGCAGTACTTC
CASTPGGRQYF
>TRBJ1-1|few|15|TRBV10-3|TRBD1
TGTGCCATCAGAAAGGTACAGGGGGCGGATACTGAAGCTTTCTTT
CAIRKVQGADTEAFF
>TRBJ2-3|.|19|TRBV10-3|TRBD2
TGTGCCATCAGTGAGTCCCCAGCGGGGGGAGAATGGGCCACAGATACGCAGTATTTT
CAISESPAGGEWATDTQYF
>TRBJ2-1|many|12|TRBV27|.
TGTGCCAGCAGTTCAAGACAGAATGAGCAGTTCTTC
CASSSRQNEQFF
>TRBJ1-1|.|12|TRBV29-1|.
TGCAGCGGGAACAGCGGGTTGGCTGAAGCTTTCTTT
CSGNSGLAEAFF
>TRBJ2-4|.|15|TRBV7-2|.
TGTGCCAGCAGCTCCTCGTCCTTGGGACAAAACATTCAGTACTTC
CASSSSSLGQNIQYF
>TRBJ2-5|.|13|TRBV27|.
TGTGCCAGCAGTTTATTAGCGGCTGAGGCCCAGTACTTC
CASSLLAAEAQYF
>TRBJ2-3|few|16|TRBV6-1|TRBD2
TGTGCCAGCAGGAATCTAGCGGGGGGGCGAGAAGATACGCAGTATTTT
CASRNLAGGREDTQYF
>TRBJ2-1|many|14|TRBV29-1|TRBD2
TGCAGCGCCTCGATAGCGGGACCCTACAATGAGCAGTTCTTC
CSASIAGPYNEQFF
>TRBJ2-3|.|15|TRBV7-2|TRBD2
TGTGCCAGCAGCTCGGTTGGGGGGGGTCGTGATACGCAGTATTTT
CASSSVGGGRDTQYF
>TRBJ2-5|.|15|TRBV20-1|TRBD2
TGCAGTGCTAGCTTGACTAGCGGGGGCCAAGAGACCCAGTACTTC
CSASLTSGGQETQYF
>TRBJ2-2|many|13|TRBV20-1|.
TGCAGTGCGCGGGACTTATACACCGGGGAGCTGTTTTTT
CSARDLYTGELFF
>TRBJ2-1|.|16|TRBV5-8|.
TGTGCCAGCAGCGCTAGCGTTTGGGATGGAAGGGGTGAGCAGTTCTTC
CASSASVWDGRGEQFF
>TRBJ1-2|.|14|TRBV5-6|TRBD1
TGTGCCAGCAGTCTTGGGGACAGCCTCTATGGCTACACCTTC
CASSLGDSLYGYTF
>TRBJ2-7|few|14|TRBV30|TRBD2
TGTGCCTGGAGTGTGGTAGCGGGGGGCCTCGAGCAGTACTTC
CAWSVVAGGLEQYF
>TRBJ2-7|.|14|TRBV7-2|.
TGTGCCAGCAGCTCCTGGACAGACCTCTACGAGCAGTACTTC
CASSSWTDLYEQYF
>TRBJ2-3|.|17|TRBV5-5|TRBD2
TGTGCCAGCAGCTCTGTTTGGGGGGGGTACCACAAGGGGACGCAGTATTTT
CASSSVWGGYHKGTQYF
>TRBJ2-2|.|15|TRBV12-3/TRBV12-4|TRBD1
TGTGCCAGCAGTTTGGACAGGGTGGGCACCGGGGAGCTGTTTTTT
CASSLDRVGTGELFF
>TRBJ2-1|few|19|TRBV20-1|TRBD2
TGCAGTGCTAGAGATAGGAGGCTAGCGGGAGGGGGCCCCTACAATGAGCAGTTCTTC
CSARDRRLAGGGPYNEQFF
>TRBJ2-1|few|14|TRBV24-1|.
TGTGCCACCGGCAGCGGGTCAGGGAGCAATGAGCAGTTCTTC
CATGSGSGSNEQFF
>TRBJ2-5|many|13|TRBV12-3/TRBV12-4|TRBD1
TGTGCCAGCAGTTGGACAGGGAAAGAGACCCAGTACTTC
CASSWTGKETQYF
>TRBJ1-6|many|14|TRBV27|TRBD1
TGTGCCAGCTGCTACAGGGGGCGCAGGTCACCCCTCCACTTT
CASCYRGRRSPLHF
>TRBJ1-5|many|13|TRBV20-1|.
TGCAGTGCTATCGGGACGATCAATCAGCCCCAGCATTTT
CSAIGTINQPQHF
>TRBJ2-1|many|19|TRBV6-2/TRBV6-3|.
TGTGCCAGCAGTTATCCCGGGCTTGGGGGGGCTAGCTCCTACAATGAGCAGTTCTTC
CASSYPGLGGASSYNEQFF